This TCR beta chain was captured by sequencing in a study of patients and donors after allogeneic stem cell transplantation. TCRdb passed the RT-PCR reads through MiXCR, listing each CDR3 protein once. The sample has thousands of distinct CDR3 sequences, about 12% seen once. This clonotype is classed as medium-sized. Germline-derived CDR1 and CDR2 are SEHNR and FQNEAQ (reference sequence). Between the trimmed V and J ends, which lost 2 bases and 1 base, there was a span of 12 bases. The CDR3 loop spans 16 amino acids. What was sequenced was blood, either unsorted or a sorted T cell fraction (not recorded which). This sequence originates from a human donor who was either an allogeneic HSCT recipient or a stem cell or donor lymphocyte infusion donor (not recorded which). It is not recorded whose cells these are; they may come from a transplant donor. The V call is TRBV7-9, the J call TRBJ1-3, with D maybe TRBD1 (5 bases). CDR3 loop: CASSLLGTASGNTIYF. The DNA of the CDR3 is TGTGCCAGCAGCTTACTCGGGACCGCGTCTGGAAACACCATATATTTT.